This T cell receptor (beta chain) was identified during a study of blood T cell repertoires in COVID-19. Study at large: From the United States, Italy and Spain came samples of acute and convalescent COVID-19. PBMCs, B-cell-depleted T cells, or T cells provided the cDNA or gDNA that made up the material.

The participants were between about 18 and 89 years old and came from under 25 US areas. Cohorts were determined from participant-reported clinical history. The germline gives CDR1 SGHNT, CDR2 YYREEE (reference sequence). CDR3 length equals 15 residues. Trimming removed 2 bases from V and 3 bases from J; junction bases left unmatched: 6. The table lists this clone with a count of one. TCRdb keeps only in-frame clones here, not all; method: immunoSEQ multiplex PCR. There are fewer than 450,000 clones in the sample; approximately 86% occur only once, and around 2.1% lies in the top ten. J is TRBJ1-2 and V is TRBV5-4, with TRBD1 identical over 8 bases. The clonotype comes from a middle-aged woman with acute COVID-19. The sequencing input was PBMCs or T cells enriched from blood (not recorded which). CDR3 in amino acids: CASSLGGQGYYGYTF. CDR3 DNA sequence: TGTGCCAGCAGCTTAGGAGGACAGGGTTACTATGGCTACACCTTC.